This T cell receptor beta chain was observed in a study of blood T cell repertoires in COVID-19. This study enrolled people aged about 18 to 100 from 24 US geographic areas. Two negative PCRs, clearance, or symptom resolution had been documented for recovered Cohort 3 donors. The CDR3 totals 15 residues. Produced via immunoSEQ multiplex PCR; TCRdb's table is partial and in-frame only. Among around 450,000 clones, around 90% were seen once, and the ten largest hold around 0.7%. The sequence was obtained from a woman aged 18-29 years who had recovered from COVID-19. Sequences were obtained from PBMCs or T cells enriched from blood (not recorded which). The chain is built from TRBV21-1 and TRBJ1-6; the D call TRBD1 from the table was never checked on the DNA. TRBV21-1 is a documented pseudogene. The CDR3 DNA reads TGTGCCAGCGGGGGATGGGACAGATTTAATTCACCCCTCCACTTT. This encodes CASGGWDRFNSPLHF.